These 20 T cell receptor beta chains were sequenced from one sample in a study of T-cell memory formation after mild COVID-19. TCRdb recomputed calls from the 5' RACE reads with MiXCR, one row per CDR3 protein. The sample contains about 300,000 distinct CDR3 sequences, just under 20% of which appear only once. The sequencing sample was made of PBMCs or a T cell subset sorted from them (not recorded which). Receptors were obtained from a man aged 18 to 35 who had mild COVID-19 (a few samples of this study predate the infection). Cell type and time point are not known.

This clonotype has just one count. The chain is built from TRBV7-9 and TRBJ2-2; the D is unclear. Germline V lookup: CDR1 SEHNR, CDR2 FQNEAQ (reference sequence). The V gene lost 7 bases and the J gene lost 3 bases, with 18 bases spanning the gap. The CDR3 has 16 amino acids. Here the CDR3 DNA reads TGTGCCAGCATCCTTGTGGTGGGGTCTGACACCGGGGAGCTGTTTTTT. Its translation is CASILVVGSDTGELFF.

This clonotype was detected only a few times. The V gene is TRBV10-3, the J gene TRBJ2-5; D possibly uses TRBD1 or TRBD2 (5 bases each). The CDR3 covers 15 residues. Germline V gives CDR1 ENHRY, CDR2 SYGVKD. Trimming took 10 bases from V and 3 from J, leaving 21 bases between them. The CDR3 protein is CATTQGSATKETQYF. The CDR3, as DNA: TGTGCCACCACTCAGGGTTCGGCGACTAAAGAGACCCAGTACTTC.

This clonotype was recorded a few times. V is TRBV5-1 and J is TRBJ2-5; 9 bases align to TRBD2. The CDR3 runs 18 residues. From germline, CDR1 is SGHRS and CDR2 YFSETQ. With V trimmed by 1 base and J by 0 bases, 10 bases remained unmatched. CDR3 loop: CASSLRGGGVSYQETQYF. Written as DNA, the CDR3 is TGCGCCAGCAGCTTGCGGGGCGGGGGGGTATCCTACCAAGAGACCCAGTACTTC.

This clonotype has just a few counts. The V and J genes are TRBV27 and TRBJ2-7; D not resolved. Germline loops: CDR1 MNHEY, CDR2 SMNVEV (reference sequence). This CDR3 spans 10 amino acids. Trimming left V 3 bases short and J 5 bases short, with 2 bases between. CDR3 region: CASSFNEQYV. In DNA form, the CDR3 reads TGTGCCAGCAGTTTTAACGAGCAGTACGTC.

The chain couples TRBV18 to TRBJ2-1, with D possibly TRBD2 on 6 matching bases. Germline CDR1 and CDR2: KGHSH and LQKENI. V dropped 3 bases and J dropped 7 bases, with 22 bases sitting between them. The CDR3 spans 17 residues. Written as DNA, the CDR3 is TGTGCCAGCTCACCGGGACTTCTCATAGGTGGGGTGAATGAGCAGTTCTTC. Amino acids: CASSPGLLIGGVNEQFF.

The CDR3 sequence: CASSYSTDANTGELFF. The CDR3 coding sequence is TGTGCCAGCAGTTACTCGACGGACGCGAACACCGGGGAGCTGTTTTTT. The V and J genes are TRBV6-5 and TRBJ2-2, with no clear D. Trimming removed 0 bases from V and 0 bases from J, with 8 bases in between. Germline lookup yields CDR1 MNHEY and CDR2 SVGAGI. This CDR3 is built from 16 residues.

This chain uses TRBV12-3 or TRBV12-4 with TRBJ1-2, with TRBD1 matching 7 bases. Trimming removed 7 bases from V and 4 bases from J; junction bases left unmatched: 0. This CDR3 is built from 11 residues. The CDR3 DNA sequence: TGTGCCAGCACAGGGGGCTATGGCTACACCTTC. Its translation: CASTGGYGYTF.

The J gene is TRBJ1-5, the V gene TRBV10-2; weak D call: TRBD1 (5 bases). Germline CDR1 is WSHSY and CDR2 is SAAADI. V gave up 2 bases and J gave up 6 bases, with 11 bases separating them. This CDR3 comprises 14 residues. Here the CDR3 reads CASSEAGLGQPQHF. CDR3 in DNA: TGCGCCAGCAGTGAGGCAGGGCTGGGTCAGCCCCAGCATTTT.

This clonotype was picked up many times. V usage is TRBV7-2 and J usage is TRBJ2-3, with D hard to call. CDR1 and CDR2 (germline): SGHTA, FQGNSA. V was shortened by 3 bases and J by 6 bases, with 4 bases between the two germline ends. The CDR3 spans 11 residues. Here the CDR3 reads CASSFEDTQYF. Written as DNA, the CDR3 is TGTGCCAGCAGCTTCGAGGATACGCAGTATTTT. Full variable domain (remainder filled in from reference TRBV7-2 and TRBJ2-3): GAGVSQSPSNKVTEKGKDVELRCDPISGHTALYWYRQSLGQGLEFLIYFQGNSAPDKSGLPSDRFSAERTGGSVSTLTIQRTQQEDSAVYLCASSFEDTQYFGPGTRLTVL.

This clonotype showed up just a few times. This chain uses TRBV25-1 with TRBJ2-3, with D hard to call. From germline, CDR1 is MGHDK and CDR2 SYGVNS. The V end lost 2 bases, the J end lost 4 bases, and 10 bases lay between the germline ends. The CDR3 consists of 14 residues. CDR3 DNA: TGTGCCAGCAGTGAACCCCAGAGTTCAGATACGCAGTATTTT. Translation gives CASSEPQSSDTQYF.

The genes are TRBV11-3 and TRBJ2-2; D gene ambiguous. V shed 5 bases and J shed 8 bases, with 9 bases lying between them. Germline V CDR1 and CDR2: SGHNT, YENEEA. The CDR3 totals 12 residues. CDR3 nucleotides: TGTGCCAGCAGCCGCTGGGCAGGGGAGCTGTTTTTT. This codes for CASSRWAGELFF.

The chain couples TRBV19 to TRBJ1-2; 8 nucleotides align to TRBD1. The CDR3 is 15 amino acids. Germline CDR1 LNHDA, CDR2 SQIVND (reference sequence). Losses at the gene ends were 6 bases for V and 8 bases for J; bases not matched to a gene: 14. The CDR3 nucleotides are TGTGCCAGTAGGCCACAGGGGGTAACTTCGAGGGGCTACACCTTC. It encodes CASRPQGVTSRGYTF.

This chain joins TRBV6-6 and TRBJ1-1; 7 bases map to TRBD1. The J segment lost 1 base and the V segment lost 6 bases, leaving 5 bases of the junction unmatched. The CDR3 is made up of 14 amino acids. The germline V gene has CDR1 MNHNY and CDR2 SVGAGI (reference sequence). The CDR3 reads CASRSGGENTEAFF. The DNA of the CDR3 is TGTGCCAGCAGGTCAGGGGGGGAGAACACTGAAGCTTTCTTT.

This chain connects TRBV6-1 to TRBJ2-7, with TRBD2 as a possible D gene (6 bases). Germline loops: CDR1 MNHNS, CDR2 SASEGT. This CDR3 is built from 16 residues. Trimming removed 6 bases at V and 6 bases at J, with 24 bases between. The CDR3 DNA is TGTGCCAGCAGCCGTGGACGGGACTCACTTTGGGGCGAGCAGTACGTC. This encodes CASSRGRDSLWGEQYV.

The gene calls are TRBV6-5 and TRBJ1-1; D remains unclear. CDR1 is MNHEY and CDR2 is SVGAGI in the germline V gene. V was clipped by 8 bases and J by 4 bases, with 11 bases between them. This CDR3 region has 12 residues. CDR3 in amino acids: CASWTGITEAFF. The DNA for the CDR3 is TGTGCCAGCTGGACCGGGATCACTGAAGCTTTCTTT.

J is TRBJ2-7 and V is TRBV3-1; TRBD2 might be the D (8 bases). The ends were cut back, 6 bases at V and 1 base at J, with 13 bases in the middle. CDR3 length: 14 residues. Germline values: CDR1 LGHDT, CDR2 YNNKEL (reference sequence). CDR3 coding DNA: TGTGCCAGCAGTAGCGGGGACAGTTCCTACGAGCAGTACTTC. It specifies CASSSGDSSYEQYF.

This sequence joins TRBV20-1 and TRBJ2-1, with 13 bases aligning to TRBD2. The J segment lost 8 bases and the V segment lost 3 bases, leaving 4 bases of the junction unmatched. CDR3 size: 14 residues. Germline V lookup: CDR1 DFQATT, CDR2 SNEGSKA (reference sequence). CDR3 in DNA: TGCAGTGCTAGTACTAGCGGGGGGGTCCATGAGCAGTTCTTC. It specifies CSASTSGGVHEQFF.

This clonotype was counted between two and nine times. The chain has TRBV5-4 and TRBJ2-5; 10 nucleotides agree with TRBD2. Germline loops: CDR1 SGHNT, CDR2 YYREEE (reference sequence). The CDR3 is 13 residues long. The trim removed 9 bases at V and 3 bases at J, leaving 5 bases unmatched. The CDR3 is CATSGLAEETQYF. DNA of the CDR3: TGTGCCACCTCCGGACTAGCGGAAGAGACCCAGTACTTC. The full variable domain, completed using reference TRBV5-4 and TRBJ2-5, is ETGVTQSPTHLIKTRGQQVTLRCSSQSGHNTVSWYQQALGQGPQFIFQYYREEENGRGNFPPRFSGLQFPNYSSELNVNALELDDSALYLCATSGLAEETQYFGPGTRLLVL.

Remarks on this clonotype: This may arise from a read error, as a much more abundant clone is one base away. The CDR3 sequence: CASRPGTLNTGELFF. As DNA, the CDR3 is TGTGCCAGCAGGCCCGGGACTTTGAACACCGGGGAGCTGTTTTTT. V and J are TRBV6-5 and TRBJ2-2; D possibly corresponds to TRBD2 (6 bases). The CDR3 length is 15 residues. Germline-derived CDR1 and CDR2 are MNHEY and SVGAGI. V was pared by 6 bases and J by 1 base, with 12 bases between.

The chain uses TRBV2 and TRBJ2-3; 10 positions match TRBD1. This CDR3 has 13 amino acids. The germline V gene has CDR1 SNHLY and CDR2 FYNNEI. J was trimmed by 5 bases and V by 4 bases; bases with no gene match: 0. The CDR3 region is CASSGDRGDTQYF. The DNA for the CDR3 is TGTGCCAGCAGTGGGGACAGGGGAGATACGCAGTATTTT.